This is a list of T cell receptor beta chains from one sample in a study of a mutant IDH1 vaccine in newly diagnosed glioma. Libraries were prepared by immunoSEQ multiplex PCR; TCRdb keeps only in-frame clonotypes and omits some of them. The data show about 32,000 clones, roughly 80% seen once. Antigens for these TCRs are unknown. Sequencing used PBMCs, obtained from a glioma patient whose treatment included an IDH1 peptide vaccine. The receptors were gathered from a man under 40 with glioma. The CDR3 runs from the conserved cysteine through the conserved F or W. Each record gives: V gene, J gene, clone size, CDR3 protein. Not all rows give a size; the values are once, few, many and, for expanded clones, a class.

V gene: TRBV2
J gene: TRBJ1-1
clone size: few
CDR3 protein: CASSRPVDTEAFF

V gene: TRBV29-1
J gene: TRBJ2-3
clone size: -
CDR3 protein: CSVERDHLTDTQYF

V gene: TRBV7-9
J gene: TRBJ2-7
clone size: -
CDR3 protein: CASSRSKNRDGVYEQYF

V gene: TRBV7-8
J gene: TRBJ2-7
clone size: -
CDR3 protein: CASSPKYEASYEQYF

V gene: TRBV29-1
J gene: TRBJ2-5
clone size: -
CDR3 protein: CSVAGLAGIETQYF

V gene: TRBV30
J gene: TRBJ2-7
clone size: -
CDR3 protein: CAWTGHLHEQYF

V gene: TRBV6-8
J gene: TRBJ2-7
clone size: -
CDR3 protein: CASTQYRSGRSSSYEQYF

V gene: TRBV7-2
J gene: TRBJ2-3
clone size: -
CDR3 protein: CASSLGPSGGARGDTQYF

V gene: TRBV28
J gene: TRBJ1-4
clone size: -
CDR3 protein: CASSFRRNVEKLFF

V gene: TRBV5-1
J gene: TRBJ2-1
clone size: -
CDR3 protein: CASSIPSGGARNEQFF

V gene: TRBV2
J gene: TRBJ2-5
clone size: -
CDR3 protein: CASSESGRGQLETQYF

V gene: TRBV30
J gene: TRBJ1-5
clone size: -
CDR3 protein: CAWSGDEGLSNQPQHF

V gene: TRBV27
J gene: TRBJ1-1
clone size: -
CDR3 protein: CASSLTGTGPEAFF

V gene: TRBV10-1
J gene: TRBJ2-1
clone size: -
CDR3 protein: CASSELVGNEQFF

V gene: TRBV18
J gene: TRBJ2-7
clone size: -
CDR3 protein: CASSPPGPYAGYEQYF

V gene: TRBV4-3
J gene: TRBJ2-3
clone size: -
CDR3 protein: CASSQELNSATDTQYF

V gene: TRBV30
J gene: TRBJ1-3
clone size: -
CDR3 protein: CAWSEPWAAGNTIYF

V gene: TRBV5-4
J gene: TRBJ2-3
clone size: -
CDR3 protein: CASSSPRGQDSTDTQYF